This TCR beta chain originates from a study of shared clonotypes between healthy human individuals. As handled by the study authors: ImmunoSEQ yielded junction-only sequences lacking quality scores, so filtering differed. Method: immunoSEQ multiplex PCR; TCRdb's copy keeps in-frame clones and lacks some. Clone size and the V and J calls come from that table; the DNA yielded D and trimming. The sample includes around 700,000 clones, 72% of them seen just once. With regard to this clone: Its cognate antigen is unknown.

V was trimmed by 0 bases and J by 2 bases, leaving 2 bases between them. CDR3 length: 12 residues. CDR1 is SGHKS and CDR2 is YYEKEE in the germline V gene (reference sequence). General study points: Sequencing depth was expected to influence donor clonotype sharing. Despite large depth, rarefaction showed incomplete sorted-subset sequencing.

Material for sequencing was memory CD4+ T cells sorted from blood. Documented subset: CD45RA-negative fraction. The chain uses TRBV5-5 and TRBJ2-5; D is unclear. The source of this sequence is a woman aged 30 to 39 in good health. CDR3 bases: TGTGCCAGCAGCTTGGGTCAAGAGACCCAGTACTTC. Translated: CASSLGQETQYF.